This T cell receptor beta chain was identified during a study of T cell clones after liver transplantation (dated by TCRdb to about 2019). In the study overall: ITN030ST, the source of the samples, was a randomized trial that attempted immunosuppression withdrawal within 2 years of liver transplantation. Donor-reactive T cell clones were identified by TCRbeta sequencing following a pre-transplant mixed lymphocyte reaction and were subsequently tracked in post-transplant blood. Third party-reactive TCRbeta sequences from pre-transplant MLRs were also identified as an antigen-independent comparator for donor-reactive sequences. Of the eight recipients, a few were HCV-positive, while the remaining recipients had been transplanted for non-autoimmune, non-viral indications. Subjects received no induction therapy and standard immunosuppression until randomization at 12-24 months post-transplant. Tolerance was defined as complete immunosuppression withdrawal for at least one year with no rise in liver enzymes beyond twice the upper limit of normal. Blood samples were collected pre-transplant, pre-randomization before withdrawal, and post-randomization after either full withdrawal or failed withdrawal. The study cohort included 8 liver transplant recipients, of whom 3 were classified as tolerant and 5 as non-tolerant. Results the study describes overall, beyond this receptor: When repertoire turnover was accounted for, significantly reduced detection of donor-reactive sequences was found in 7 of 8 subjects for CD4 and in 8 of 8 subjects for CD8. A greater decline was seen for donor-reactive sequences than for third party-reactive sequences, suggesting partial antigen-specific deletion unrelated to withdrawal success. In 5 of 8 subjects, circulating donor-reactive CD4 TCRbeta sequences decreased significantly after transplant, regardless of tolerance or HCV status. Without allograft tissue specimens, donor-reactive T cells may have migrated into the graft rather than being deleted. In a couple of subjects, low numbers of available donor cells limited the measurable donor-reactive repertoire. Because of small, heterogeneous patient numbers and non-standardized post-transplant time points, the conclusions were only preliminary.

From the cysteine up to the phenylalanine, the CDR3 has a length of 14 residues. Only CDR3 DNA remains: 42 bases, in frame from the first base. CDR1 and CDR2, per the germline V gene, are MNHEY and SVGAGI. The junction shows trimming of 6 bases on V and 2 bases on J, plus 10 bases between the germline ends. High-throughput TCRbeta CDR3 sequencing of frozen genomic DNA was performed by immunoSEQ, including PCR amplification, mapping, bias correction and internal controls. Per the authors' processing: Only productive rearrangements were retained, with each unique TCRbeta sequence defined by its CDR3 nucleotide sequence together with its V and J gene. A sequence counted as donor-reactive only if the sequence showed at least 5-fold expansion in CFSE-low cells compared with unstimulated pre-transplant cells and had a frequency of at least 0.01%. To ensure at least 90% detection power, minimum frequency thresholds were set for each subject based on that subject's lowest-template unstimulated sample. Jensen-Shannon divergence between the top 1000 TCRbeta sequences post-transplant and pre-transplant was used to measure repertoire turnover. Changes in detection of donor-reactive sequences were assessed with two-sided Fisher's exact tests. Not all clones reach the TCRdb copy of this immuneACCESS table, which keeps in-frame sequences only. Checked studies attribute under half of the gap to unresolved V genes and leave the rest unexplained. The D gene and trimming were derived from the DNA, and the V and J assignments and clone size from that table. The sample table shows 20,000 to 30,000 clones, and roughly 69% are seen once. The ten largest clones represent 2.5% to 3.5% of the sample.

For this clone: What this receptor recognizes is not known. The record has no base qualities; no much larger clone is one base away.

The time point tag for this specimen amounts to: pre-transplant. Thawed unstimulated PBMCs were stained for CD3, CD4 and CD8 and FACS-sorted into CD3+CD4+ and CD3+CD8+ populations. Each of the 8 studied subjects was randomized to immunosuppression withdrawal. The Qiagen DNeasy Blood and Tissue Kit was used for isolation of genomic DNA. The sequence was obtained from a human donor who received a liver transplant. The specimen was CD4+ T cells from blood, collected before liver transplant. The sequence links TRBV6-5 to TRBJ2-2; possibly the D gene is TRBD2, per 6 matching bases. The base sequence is TGTGCCAGCAGACGCGGGGTTAACACCGGGGAGCTGTTTTTT. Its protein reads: CASRRGVNTGELFF.